Presented here are 16 T cell receptor beta chains from one specimen sequenced in a study of glioma-infiltrating T cells after dendritic cell vaccination. This sample's time point: after dendritic cell vaccination, including at tumor progression/relapse. TCRdb's copy holds only in-frame clones and misses some; the assay was immunoSEQ multiplex PCR. This sample has 80,000 to 100,000 clones, with approximately 84% found just once. Sequenced here: blood, sampled after dendritic cell vaccination. The receptors come from a human donor with glioblastoma.

This chain uses TRBV2 with TRBJ1-1, with TRBD1 matching 7 bases. Trimming took 6 bases from V and 6 from J; bases not matched to a gene: 1. CDR1 and CDR2 from the germline V gene are SNHLY and FYNNEI. CDR3 size: 11 residues. CDR3 in DNA: TGTGCCAGCAGAGGGGGCTCTGAAGCTTTCTTT. Protein: CASRGGSEAFF.

The V gene is TRBV5-1, the J gene TRBJ1-3, with a weak D call TRBD1 (6 bases). The V gene lost 2 bases and the J gene lost 2 bases, with 11 bases spanning the gap. This CDR3 is 15 amino acids long. Per the germline V gene, CDR1 is SGHRS and CDR2 is YFSETQ. The DNA for the CDR3 is TGCGCCAGCAGCTTAGGTTCAGGGGCTGGAAACACCATATATTTT. This encodes CASSLGSGAGNTIYF.

The chain couples TRBV9 to TRBJ1-4; the match to TRBD1 covers 10 bases. This CDR3 comprises 15 residues. V trimming: 4 bases; J trimming: 5 bases; junction bases outside the gene matches: 5. From germline, CDR1 is SGDLS and CDR2 YYNGEE. The CDR3 loop is CASSPWGQGNEKLFF. Written as DNA, the CDR3 is TGTGCCAGCAGCCCTTGGGGACAGGGGAATGAAAAACTGTTTTTT.

The CDR3 loop is CASSPLRDSYSGNTIYF. The DNA for the CDR3 is TGTGCCAGCTCCCCATTAAGGGACAGCTACTCTGGAAACACCATATATTTT. This chain links TRBV18 with TRBJ1-3, with 7 nucleotides matching TRBD1. The germline V gene encodes CDR1 KGHSH and CDR2 LQKENI. This CDR3 contains 17 residues. The V gene end was trimmed by 6 bases and the J gene end by 0 bases; junction bases not matched to a gene: 11.

The CDR3 bases are TGTGCCAGCAGCCATCCGGTATCCACTGAAGCTTTCTTT. Translating it yields CASSHPVSTEAFF. V is TRBV4-2 and J is TRBJ1-1, with D unresolved. The CDR3 is made up of 13 amino acids. Germline assignment: CDR1 LGHNA and CDR2 YNFKEQ. V lost 3 bases, J lost 4 bases, and 9 bases lay in between.

This clone occurred once. The V and J genes are TRBV5-4 and TRBJ2-7; a possible D gene is TRBD2 (5 bases). The CDR3 covers 14 residues. Trimming shortened V by 0 bases and J by 6 bases, and 13 bases separated the two germline ends. Germline CDR1 and CDR2: SGHNT and YYREEE (reference sequence). In DNA form, the CDR3 reads TGTGCCAGCAGCTTGGTTGGAGGAACCGCCGAGCAGTACTTC. The encoded protein is CASSLVGGTAEQYF. Full variable domain (rest looked up from reference TRBV5-4 and TRBJ2-7): ETGVTQSPTHLIKTRGQQVTLRCSSQSGHNTVSWYQQALGQGPQFIFQYYREEENGRGNFPPRFSGLQFPNYSSELNVNALELDDSALYLCASSLVGGTAEQYFGPGTRLTVT.

This chain connects TRBV2 to TRBJ2-6; perhaps TRBD1 as D (6 bases). Germline V gene data show CDR1 as SNHLY and CDR2 as FYNNEI. Trimming took 9 bases from V and 2 from J, leaving 14 bases between them. This CDR3 has 15 amino acids. The CDR3 reads CARRGWGTGANVLTF. Here the CDR3 DNA reads TGTGCCAGGAGGGGGTGGGGGACTGGGGCCAACGTCCTGACTTTC.

The gene calls are TRBV6-1 and TRBJ2-7; TRBD1 aligns across 9 bases. V gave up 6 bases and J gave up 7 bases; unmatched junction bases: 13. Germline V gene data show CDR1 as MNHNS and CDR2 as SASEGT. This CDR3 contains 15 residues. CDR3 loop: CASRARQGVGGEQYF. In nucleotides, the CDR3 is TGTGCCAGCAGGGCAAGACAGGGGGTGGGTGGAGAGCAGTACTTC.

This chain uses TRBV27 with TRBJ2-5; TRBD1 aligns across 9 bases. CDR1 and CDR2 from the germline V gene are MNHEY and SMNVEV (reference sequence). V shed 4 bases, J shed 7 bases, and the junction held 7 bases outside the gene matches. This CDR3 comprises 14 residues. The CDR3 region is CASSSGTGIGTQYF. CDR3 bases: TGTGCCAGCAGTTCCGGGACAGGGATCGGGACCCAGTACTTC.

This chain uses TRBV27 with TRBJ1-5; TRBD1 is a possible D gene (6 bases). Trimming removed 5 bases at V and 6 bases at J, with 20 bases between. Germline CDR1 MNHEY, CDR2 SMNVEV (reference sequence). The CDR3 has 16 residues. The CDR3 coding sequence is TGTGCCAGCAGTGAGGATAAGAACAGGGTAGGTCAGCCCCAGCATTTT. It encodes CASSEDKNRVGQPQHF.

The chain recombines TRBV6-1 with TRBJ2-5, with D possibly being TRBD2 (5 bases). Trimming removed 1 base from V and 6 bases from J, with 12 bases in between. The germline V gene has CDR1 MNHNS and CDR2 SASEGT. The CDR3 covers 14 residues. The CDR3, as DNA: TGTGCCAGCAGTGAAGGTATGCGGGTGAAGACCCAGTACTTC. It yields the protein CASSEGMRVKTQYF.

The CDR3 DNA reads TGTGCCAGCAGCGTAGTTGTCGGGACAGTTAACACTGAAGCTTTCTTT. Protein sequence: CASSVVVGTVNTEAFF. The chain couples TRBV9 to TRBJ1-1; 7 bases line up with TRBD1. Looked up from germline, CDR1 is SGDLS and CDR2 is YYNGEE. The CDR3 sequence is 16 residues long. After removal of 0 bases from V and 2 bases from J, the junction contained 7 bases not matched to a gene.

This chain joins TRBV29-1 and TRBJ1-4; D is ambiguous. V gave up 5 bases and J gave up 4 bases, with 5 bases separating them. The CDR3 is 11 residues long. Germline assignment: CDR1 SQVTM and CDR2 ANQGSEA. The DNA for the CDR3 is TGCAGCGTTACTATTAATGAAAAACTGTTTTTT. Translated: CSVTINEKLFF. Filled out from reference TRBV29-1 and TRBJ1-4, the complete variable domain reads SAVISQKPSRDICQRGTSLTIQCQVDSQVTMMFWYRQQPGQSLTLIATANQGSEATYESGFVIDKFPISRPNLTFSTLTVSNMSPEDSSIYLCSVTINEKLFFGSGTQLSVL.

The chain couples TRBV19 to TRBJ2-1, with D possibly being TRBD2 (6 bases). V lost 9 bases and J lost 5, with 17 bases in between. There are 14 residues in the CDR3. Germline values: CDR1 LNHDA, CDR2 SQIVND (reference sequence). The CDR3 bases are TGTGCCAGCGACGATTCGACTAGTAACAATGAGCAGTTCTTC. Translated: CASDDSTSNNEQFF.

The rearrangement links TRBV4-1 to TRBJ2-5, with TRBD2 identical over 16 bases. This CDR3 has 22 residues. Germline loops: CDR1 MGHRA, CDR2 YSYEKL. Trimming cost V 0 bases and J 4 bases; bases outside gene matches: 17. CDR3 sequence: CASSQDSLEGTSGRGVRETQYF. DNA of the CDR3: TGCGCCAGCAGCCAAGACTCCTTGGAGGGGACTAGCGGGAGGGGAGTCAGAGAGACCCAGTACTTC.

The chain uses TRBV7-9 and TRBJ2-7; TRBD1 matches at 9 bases. This CDR3 is built from 17 residues. CDR1 and CDR2 (germline): SEHNR, FQNEAQ (reference sequence). V trimming: 5 bases; J trimming: 4 bases; junction bases outside the gene matches: 15. The CDR3 loop reads CASSQTRTGEISYEQYF. The CDR3 DNA is TGTGCCAGCAGCCAAACGCGGACAGGGGAGATTTCTTACGAGCAGTACTTC.